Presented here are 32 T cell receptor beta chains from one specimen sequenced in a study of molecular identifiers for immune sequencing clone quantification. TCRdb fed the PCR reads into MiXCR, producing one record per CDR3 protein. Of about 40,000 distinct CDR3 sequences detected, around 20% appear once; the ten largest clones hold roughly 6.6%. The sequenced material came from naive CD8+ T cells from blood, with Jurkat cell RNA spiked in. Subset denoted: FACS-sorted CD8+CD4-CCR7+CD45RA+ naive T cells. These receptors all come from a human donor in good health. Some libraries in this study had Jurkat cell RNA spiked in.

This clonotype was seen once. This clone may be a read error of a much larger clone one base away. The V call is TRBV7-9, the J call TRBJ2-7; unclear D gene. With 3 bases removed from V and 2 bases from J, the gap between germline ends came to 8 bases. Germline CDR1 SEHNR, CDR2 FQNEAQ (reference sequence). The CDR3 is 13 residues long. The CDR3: CASSLGYTYEQYF. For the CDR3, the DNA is TGTGCCAGCAGCTTGGGGTACACCTACGAGCAGTACTTC. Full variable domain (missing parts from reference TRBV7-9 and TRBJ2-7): DTGVSQNPRHKITKRGQNVTFRCDPISEHNRLYWYRQTLGQGPEFLTYFQNEAQLEKSRLLSDRFSAERPKGSFSTLEIQRTEQGDSAMYLCASSLGYTYEQYFGPGTRLTVT.

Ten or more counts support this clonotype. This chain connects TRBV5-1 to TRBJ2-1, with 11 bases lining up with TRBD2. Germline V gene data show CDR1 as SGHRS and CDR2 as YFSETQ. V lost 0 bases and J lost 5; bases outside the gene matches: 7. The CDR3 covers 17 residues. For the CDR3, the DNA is TGCGCCAGCAGCTTGGGTCCGGGACTAGCGGAGGACAATGAGCAGTTCTTC. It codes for CASSLGPGLAEDNEQFF. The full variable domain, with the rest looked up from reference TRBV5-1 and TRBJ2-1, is KAGVTQTPRYLIKTRGQQVTLSCSPISGHRSVSWYQQTPGQGLQFLFEYFSETQRNKGNFPGRFSGRQFSNSRSEMNVSTLELGDSALYLCASSLGPGLAEDNEQFFGPGTRLTVL.

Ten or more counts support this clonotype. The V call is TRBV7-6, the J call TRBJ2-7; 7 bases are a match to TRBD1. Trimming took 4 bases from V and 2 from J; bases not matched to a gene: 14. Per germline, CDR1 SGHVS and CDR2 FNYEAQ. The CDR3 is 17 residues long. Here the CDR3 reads CASSSGRGTGVPYEQYF. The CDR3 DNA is TGTGCCAGCAGCTCGGGACGAGGAACAGGGGTACCCTACGAGCAGTACTTC.

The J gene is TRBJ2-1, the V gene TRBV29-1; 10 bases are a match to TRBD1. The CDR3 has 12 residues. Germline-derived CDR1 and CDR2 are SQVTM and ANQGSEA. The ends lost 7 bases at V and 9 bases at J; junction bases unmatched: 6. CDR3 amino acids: CSGGQGLREQFF. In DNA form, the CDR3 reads TGCAGCGGGGGACAGGGGTTACGTGAGCAGTTCTTC.

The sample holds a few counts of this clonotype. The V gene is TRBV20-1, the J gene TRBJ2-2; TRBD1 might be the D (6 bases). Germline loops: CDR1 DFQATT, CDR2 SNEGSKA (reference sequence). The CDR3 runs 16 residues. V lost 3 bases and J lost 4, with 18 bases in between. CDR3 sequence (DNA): TGCAGTGCTAGGCCGCTAGCCCGAGGGGGCACCGGGGAGCTGTTTTTT. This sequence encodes CSARPLARGGTGELFF.

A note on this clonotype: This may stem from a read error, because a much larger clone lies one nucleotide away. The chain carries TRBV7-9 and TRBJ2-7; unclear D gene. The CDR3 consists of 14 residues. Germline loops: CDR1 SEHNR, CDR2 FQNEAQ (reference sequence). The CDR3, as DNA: TGTACCAGCAGCTTAGTGGGGTCCTTCTACGAGCAGTACTTC. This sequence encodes CTSSLVGSFYEQYF.

CDR3 loop: CASSYSKQYQETQYF. In nucleotides, the CDR3 is TGTGCCAGCAGTTACTCGAAACAGTACCAAGAGACCCAGTACTTC. V gene TRBV6-5 combines with J gene TRBJ2-5, with D uncertain. Trimming cost V 0 bases and J 0 bases, with 8 bases left between them. The CDR3 sequence is 15 residues long. CDR1 is MNHEY and CDR2 is SVGAGI in the germline V gene.

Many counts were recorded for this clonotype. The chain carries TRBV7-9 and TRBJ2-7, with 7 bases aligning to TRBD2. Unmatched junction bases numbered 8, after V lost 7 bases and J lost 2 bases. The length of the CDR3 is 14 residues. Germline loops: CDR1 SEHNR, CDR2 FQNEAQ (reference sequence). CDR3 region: CASTALAGAYEQYF. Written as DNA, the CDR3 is TGTGCCAGCACAGCACTGGCGGGGGCCTACGAGCAGTACTTC.

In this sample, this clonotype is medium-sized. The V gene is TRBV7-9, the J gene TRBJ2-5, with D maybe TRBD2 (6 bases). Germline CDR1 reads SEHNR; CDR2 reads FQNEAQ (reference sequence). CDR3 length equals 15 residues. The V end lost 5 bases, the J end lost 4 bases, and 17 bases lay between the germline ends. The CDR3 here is CASSNAGHGGETQYF. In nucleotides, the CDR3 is TGTGCCAGCAGCAACGCGGGGCACGGGGGAGAGACCCAGTACTTC.

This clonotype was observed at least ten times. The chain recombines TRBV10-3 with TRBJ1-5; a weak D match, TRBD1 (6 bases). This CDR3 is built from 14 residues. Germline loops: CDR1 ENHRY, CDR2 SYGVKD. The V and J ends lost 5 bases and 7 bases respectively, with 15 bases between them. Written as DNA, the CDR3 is TGTGCCATCAGTAGCGGGGGGCTGGGACAGCCCCAGCATTTT. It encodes CAISSGGLGQPQHF.

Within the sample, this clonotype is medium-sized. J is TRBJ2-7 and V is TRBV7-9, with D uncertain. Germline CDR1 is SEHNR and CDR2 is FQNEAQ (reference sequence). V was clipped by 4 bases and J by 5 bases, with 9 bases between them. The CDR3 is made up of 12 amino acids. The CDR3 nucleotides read TGTGCCAGCAGCTCAACAGTAAACGAGCAGTACTTC. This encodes CASSSTVNEQYF.

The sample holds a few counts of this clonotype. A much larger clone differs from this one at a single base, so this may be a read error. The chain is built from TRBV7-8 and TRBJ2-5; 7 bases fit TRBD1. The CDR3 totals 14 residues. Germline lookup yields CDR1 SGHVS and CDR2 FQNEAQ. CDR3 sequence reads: CASSFSGGFETQHF. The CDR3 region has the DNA TGTGCCAGCAGCTTTTCAGGGGGATTTGAGACCCAGCACTTC.

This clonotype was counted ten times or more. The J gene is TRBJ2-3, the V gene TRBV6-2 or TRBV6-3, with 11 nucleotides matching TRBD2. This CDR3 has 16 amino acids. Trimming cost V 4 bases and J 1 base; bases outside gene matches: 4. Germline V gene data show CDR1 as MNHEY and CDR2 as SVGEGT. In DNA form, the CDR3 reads TGTGCCAGCAGTTCCATGGGACTAGCGGGCACAGATACGCAGTATTTT. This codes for CASSSMGLAGTDTQYF.

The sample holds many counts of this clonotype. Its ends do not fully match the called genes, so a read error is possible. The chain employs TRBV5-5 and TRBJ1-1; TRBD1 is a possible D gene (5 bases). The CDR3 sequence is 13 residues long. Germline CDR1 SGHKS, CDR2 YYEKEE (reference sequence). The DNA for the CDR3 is TGTGCCAGCAGCTTGAGCACAGGAGTCGAAGTTTTCTTT. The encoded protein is CASSLSTGVEVFF.

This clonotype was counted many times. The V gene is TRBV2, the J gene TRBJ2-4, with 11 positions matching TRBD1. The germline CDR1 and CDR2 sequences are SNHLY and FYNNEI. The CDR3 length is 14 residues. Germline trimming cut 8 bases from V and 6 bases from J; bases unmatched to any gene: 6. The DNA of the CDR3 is TGTGCCAGCTACACCGGGACAGGGGGAAACATTCAGTACTTC. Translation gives CASYTGTGGNIQYF.

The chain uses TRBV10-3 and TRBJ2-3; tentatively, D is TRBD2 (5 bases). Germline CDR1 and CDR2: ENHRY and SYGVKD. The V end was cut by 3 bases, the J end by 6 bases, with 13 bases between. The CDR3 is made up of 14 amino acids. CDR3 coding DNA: TGTGCCATCAGTGAAGGCAAGGGAGAGGATACGCAGTATTTT. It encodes CAISEGKGEDTQYF.

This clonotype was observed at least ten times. The CDR3 DNA follows: TGTGCCAGCAGTGAGGGGGGACAGGGATACGAGCAGTACTTC. This encodes CASSEGGQGYEQYF. The J gene is TRBJ2-7, the V gene TRBV6-1; 9 bases match TRBD1. V lost 3 bases and J lost 4; bases outside the gene matches: 4. Germline-derived CDR1 and CDR2 are MNHNS and SASEGT. The CDR3 length is 14 residues.

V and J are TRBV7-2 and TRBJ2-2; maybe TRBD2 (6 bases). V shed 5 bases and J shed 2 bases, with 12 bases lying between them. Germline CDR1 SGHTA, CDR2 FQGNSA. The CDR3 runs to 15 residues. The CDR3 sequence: CASSKSGYNTGELFF. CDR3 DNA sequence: TGTGCCAGCAGCAAGAGCGGGTACAACACCGGGGAGCTGTTTTTT. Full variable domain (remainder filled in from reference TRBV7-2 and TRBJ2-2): GAGVSQSPSNKVTEKGKDVELRCDPISGHTALYWYRQSLGQGLEFLIYFQGNSAPDKSGLPSDRFSAERTGGSVSTLTIQRTQQEDSAVYLCASSKSGYNTGELFFGEGSRLTVL.

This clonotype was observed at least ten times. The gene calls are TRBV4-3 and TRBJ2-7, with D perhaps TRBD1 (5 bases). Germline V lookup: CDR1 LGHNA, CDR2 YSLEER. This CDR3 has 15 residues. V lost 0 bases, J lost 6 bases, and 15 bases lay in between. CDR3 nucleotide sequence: TGCGCCAGCAGCCAAGATTGGTCAGGGAAGGGCGAGCAGTACTTC. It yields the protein CASSQDWSGKGEQYF.

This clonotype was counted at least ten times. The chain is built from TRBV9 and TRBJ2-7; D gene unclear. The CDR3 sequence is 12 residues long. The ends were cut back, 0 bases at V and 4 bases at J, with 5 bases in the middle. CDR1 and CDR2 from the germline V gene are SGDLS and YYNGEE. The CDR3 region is CASSVDGYEQYF. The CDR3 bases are TGTGCCAGCAGCGTAGATGGGTACGAGCAGTACTTC.

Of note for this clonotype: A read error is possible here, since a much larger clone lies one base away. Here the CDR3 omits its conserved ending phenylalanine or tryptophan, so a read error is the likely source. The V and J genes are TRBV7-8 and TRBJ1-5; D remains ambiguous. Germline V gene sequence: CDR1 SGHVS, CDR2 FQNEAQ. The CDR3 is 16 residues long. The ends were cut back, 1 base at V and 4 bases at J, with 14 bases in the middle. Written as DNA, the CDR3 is TGTGCCAGCAGCTTAGTTGGCCCGGACCATAATCAGCCCCAGCATGTT. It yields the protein CASSLVGPDHNQPQHV.

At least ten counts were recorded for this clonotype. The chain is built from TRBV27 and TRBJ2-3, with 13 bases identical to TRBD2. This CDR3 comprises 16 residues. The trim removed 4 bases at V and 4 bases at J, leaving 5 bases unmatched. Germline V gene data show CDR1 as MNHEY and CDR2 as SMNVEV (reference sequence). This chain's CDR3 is CASSWTSGSRADTQYF. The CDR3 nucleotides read TGTGCCAGCAGTTGGACTAGCGGGAGCAGAGCAGATACGCAGTATTTT.

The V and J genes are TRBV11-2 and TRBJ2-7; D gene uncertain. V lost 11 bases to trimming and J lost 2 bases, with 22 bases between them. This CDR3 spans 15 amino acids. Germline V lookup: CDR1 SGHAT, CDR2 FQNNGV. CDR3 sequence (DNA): TGTGCCGGCACCCCCCCGACCCAGCAGGCCTACGAGCAGTACTTC. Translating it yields CAGTPPTQQAYEQYF.

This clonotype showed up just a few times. The CDR3 region has the DNA TGCGCCAGCTGGACCTCCGGACAGGGGTACTCCTACGAGCAGTACTTC. Protein product: CASWTSGQGYSYEQYF. This chain uses TRBV5-1 with TRBJ2-7, with 9 bases matching TRBD1. CDR1 and CDR2 (germline): SGHRS, YFSETQ. The V and J ends lost 7 bases and 0 bases, in that order; junction bases with no gene match: 11. The CDR3 covers 16 residues.

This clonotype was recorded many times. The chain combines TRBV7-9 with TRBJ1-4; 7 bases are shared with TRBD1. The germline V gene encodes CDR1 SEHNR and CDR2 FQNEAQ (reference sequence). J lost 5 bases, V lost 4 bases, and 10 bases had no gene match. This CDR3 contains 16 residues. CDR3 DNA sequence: TGTGCCAGCAGCTACGGGACAGCGCCTGACAATGAAAAACTGTTTTTT. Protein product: CASSYGTAPDNEKLFF.

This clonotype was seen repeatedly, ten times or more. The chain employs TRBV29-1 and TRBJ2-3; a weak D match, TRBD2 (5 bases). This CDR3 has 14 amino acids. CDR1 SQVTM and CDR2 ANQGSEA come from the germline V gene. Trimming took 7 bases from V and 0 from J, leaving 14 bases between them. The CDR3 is CSDVREPSTDTQYF. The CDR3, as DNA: TGCAGCGACGTCCGGGAACCGAGCACAGATACGCAGTATTTT.

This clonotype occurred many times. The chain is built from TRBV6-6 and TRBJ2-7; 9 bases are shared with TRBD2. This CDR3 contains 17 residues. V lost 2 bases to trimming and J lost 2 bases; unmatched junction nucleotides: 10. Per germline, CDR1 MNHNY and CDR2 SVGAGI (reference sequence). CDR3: CASSYPPLTSGTYEQYF. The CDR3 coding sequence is TGTGCCAGCAGTTACCCCCCGTTGACTAGCGGAACCTACGAGCAGTACTTC.

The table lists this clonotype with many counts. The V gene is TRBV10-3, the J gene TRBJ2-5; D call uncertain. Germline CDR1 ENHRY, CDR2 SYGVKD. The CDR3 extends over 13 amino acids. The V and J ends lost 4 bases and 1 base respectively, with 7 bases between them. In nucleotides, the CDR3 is TGTGCCATCAGTGTGTACTTCCAAGAGACCCAGTACTTC. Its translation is CAISVYFQETQYF.

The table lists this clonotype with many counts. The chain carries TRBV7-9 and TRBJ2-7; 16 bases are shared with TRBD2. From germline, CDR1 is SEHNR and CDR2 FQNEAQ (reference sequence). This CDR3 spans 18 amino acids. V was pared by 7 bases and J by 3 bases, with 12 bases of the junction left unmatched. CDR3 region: CASKPPGTSGRVNYEQYF. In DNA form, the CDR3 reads TGTGCCAGCAAGCCCCCCGGGACTAGCGGGAGGGTAAACTACGAGCAGTACTTC.

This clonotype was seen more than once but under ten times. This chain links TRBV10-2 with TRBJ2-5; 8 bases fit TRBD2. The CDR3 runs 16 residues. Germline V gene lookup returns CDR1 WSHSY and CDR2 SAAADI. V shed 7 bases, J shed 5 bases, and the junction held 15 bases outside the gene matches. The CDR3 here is CASTIAGPYPRETQYF. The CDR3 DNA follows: TGCGCCAGCACCATAGCGGGACCCTACCCGCGGGAGACCCAGTACTTC.

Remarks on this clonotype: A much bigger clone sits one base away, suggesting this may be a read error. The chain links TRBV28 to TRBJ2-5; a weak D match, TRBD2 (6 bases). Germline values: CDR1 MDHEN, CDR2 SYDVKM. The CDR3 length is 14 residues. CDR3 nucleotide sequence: TGTGCCTGCAGTTTAGGTAGCGGCCAAGAGACCCAGTACTTC. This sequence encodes CACSLGSGQETQYF.

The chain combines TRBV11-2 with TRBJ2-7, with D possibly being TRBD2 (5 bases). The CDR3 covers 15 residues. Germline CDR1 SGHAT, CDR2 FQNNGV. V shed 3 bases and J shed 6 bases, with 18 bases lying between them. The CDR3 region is CASSFGLSVAVEQYF. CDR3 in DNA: TGTGCCAGCAGCTTCGGACTCTCTGTGGCCGTCGAGCAGTACTTC.